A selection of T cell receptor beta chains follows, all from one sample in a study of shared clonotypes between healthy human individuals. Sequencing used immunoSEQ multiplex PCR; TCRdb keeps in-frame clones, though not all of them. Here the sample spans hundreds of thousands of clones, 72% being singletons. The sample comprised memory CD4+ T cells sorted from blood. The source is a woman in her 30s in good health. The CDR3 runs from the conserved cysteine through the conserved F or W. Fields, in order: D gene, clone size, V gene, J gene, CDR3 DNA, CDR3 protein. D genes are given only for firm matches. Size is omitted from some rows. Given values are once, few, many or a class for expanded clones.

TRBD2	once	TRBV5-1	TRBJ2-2	TGCGCCAGCAGTCTGGCAGGGCTAGCGGAGAACACCGGGGAGCTGTTTTTT	CASSLAGLAENTGELFF
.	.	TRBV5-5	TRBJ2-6	TGTGCCAGCAGCTTGGTCAGCCAGGGACCACCTGGGGCCAACGTCCTGACTTTC	CASSLVSQGPPGANVLTF
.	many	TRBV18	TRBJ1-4	TGTGCCAGCTCTCTCGACAGCAATGAAAAACTGTTTTTT	CASSLDSNEKLFF
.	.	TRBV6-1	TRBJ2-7	TGTGCCAGCAACGATCCCCTCTACGAGCAGTACTTC	CASNDPLYEQYF
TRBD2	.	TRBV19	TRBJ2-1	TGTGCCAGTAGTACGAGGACTAGCGGGAGTGGGAATGAGCAGTTCTTC	CASSTRTSGSGNEQFF
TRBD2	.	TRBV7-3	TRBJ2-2	TGTGCCAGCAGCTCCCTAACGGGGGGTACCGGGGAGCTGTTTTTT	CASSSLTGGTGELFF
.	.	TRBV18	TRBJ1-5	TGTGCCAGCTCACCACCTGCACAGGGTGGCAATCAGCCCCAGCATTTT	CASSPPAQGGNQPQHF
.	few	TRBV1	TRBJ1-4	TGCACCAGCAGCTGGAACGAAAAACTGTTTTTT	CTSSWNEKLFF
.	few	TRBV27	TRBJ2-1	TGTGCCAGCAGTTTAAGCGGAGGGGCCAATGAGCAGTTCTTC	CASSLSGGANEQFF
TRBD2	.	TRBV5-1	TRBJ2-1	TGCGCCAGCAGCCGTGGGGGGGACGAGCAGTTCTTC	CASSRGGDEQFF
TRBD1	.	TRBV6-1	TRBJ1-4	TGTGCCAGCAGCTCAGGGGGCGAACTGTTTTTT	CASSSGGELFF